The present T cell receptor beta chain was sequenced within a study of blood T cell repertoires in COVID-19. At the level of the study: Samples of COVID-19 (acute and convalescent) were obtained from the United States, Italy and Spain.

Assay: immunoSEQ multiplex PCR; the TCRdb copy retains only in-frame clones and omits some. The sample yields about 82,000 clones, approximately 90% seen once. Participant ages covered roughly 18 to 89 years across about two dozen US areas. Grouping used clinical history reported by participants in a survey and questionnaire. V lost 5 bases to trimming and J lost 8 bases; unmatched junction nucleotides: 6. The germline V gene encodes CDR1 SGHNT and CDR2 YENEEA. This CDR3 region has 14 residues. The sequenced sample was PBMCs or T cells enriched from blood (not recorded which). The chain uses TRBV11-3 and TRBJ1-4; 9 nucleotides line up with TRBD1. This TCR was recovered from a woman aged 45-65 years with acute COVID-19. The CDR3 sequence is CASSLGTGNEKLFF. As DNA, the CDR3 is TGTGCCAGCAGCCTGGGGACAGGGAACGAAAAACTGTTTTTT.